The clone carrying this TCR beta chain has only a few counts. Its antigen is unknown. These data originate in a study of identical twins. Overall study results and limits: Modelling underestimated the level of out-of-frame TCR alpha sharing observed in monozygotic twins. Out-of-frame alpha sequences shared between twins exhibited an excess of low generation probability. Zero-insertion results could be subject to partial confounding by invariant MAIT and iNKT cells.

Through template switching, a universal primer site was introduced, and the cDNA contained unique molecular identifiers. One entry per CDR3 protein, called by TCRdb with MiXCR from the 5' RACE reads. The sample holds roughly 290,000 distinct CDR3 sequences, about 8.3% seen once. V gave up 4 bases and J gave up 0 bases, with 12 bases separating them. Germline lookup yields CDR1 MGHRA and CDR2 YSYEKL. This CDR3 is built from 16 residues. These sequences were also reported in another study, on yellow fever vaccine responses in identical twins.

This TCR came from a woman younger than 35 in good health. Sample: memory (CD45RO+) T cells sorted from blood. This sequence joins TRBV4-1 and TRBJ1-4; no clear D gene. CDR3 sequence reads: CASSPSGVSTNEKLFF. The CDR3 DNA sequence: TGCGCCAGCAGCCCCTCCGGGGTTTCAACTAATGAAAAACTGTTTTTT.